A selection of T cell receptor beta chains follows, all from one sample in a study of T cells in Graves' hyperthyroidism and ophthalmopathy. TCRdb re-analysed the multiplex PCR reads in MiXCR, keeping a single row per CDR3 protein. Among hundreds of thousands of distinct CDR3 sequences, around 13% were seen once, and the ten largest hold around 9.2%. Sequenced: blood. The origin of the receptors is a woman aged 18-35 years with Graves' hyperthyroidism. Both conserved end residues are part of each CDR3. The D gene is left open where the match is weak. The size entry is marked missing in some rows and otherwise reads once, few, many or a size class.

J gene | V gene | CDR3 length | clone size | D gene | CDR3 DNA | CDR3 protein
TRBJ2-7 | TRBV11-2 | 17 | many | TRBD1 | TGTGCCAGCAGCTCGATTTTCCCGGGACAGGGGTCCTACGAGCAGTACTTC | CASSSIFPGQGSYEQYF
TRBJ2-1 | TRBV20-1 | 18 | many | TRBD2 | TGCAGTGCTCCGAAAGAGACTAGCGGGATTGGGGGGGTCAATGAGCAGTTCTTC | CSAPKETSGIGGVNEQFF
TRBJ2-1 | TRBV3-1 | 15 | - | TRBD1 | TGTGCCAGCAGCCGCCCGGGACAGGGGGCGAATGAGCAGTTCTTC | CASSRPGQGANEQFF
TRBJ2-3 | TRBV3-1 | 14 | many | - | TGTGCCAGCAGCCCAGCCGGGGCTATGGATACGCAGTATTTT | CASSPAGAMDTQYF
TRBJ1-1 | TRBV9 | 14 | - | - | TGTGCCAGCAGCGTAGGGACAGACGAACTGGAAGCTTTCTTT | CASSVGTDELEAFF
TRBJ1-1 | TRBV5-1 | 17 | - | TRBD1 | TGCGCCAGCAGCTTGATGGGTGCAGGGGGAGGGAACACTGAAGCTTTCTTT | CASSLMGAGGGNTEAFF
TRBJ2-2 | TRBV4-2 | 15 | - | - | TGTGCCAGCAGCCAGGGGACATGGAACACCGGGGAGCTGTTTTTT | CASSQGTWNTGELFF
TRBJ2-2 | TRBV28 | 13 | - | - | TGTGCCAGCAGCCAATTATTTGGCGGGGAGCTGTTTTTT | CASSQLFGGELFF
TRBJ2-1 | TRBV5-6 | 11 | few | - | TGTGCCAGCAGCCTTGTACAGGAGCAGTTCTTC | CASSLVQEQFF
TRBJ1-3 | TRBV15 | 17 | many | TRBD1 | TGTGCCACCAGCCAACGCCCGACAGGGAGCTCTGGAAACACCATATATTTT | CATSQRPTGSSGNTIYF
TRBJ2-1 | TRBV10-3 | 12 | - | TRBD2 | TGTGCCGGGACTAGCGGACACAATGAGCAGTTCTTC | CAGTSGHNEQFF
TRBJ2-7 | TRBV7-2 | 15 | many | TRBD2 | TGTGCCAGCAGCTCGGGACTAGCTTTTTCGTACGAGCAGTACTTC | CASSSGLAFSYEQYF
TRBJ1-2 | TRBV7-9 | 13 | many | - | TGTGCCAGCAAAACCACAGGGACCTATGGCTACACCTTC | CASKTTGTYGYTF
TRBJ1-2 | TRBV5-1 | 14 | many | - | TGCGCCAGCAGCCCGGGACACGGCAACTATGGCTACACCTTC | CASSPGHGNYGYTF
TRBJ1-6 | TRBV7-3 | 15 | many | TRBD1 | TGTGCCAGCAGCTTATCTGGGACAGGGGAATCACCCCTCCACTTT | CASSLSGTGESPLHF
TRBJ2-2 | TRBV5-1 | 16 | many | TRBD2 | TGCGCCAGCAGCTTTTCTAGCGGGAGTTCCGCCGGGGAGCTGTTTTTT | CASSFSSGSSAGELFF
TRBJ2-3 | TRBV4-3 | 17 | - | TRBD2 | TGCGCCAGCAGCCACGAGTTAGCGGGAGACTACACAGATACGCAGTATTTT | CASSHELAGDYTDTQYF
TRBJ1-5 | TRBV3-1 | 13 | - | - | TGTGCCAGCAGCCACCCATCCGGGCAGCCCCAGCATTTT | CASSHPSGQPQHF
TRBJ2-1 | TRBV28 | 16 | many | TRBD2 | TGTGCCAGCAGTCTCAAGCGTAGCGGGAGGGTCTATGAGCAGTTCTTC | CASSLKRSGRVYEQFF
TRBJ1-5 | TRBV27 | 15 | many | TRBD1 | TGTGCCAGCAGTTTTCAAGGGGGCGAGTACCAGCCCCAGCATTTT | CASSFQGGEYQPQHF
TRBJ1-1 | TRBV20-1 | 13 | many | - | TGCAGTGCTCCCCGGGGGCCAACCACTGAAGCTTTCTTT | CSAPRGPTTEAFF
TRBJ1-5 | TRBV6-2/TRBV6-3 | 14 | many | - | TGTGCCAGCAGTTCCCGGGACGACAATCAGCCCCAGCATTTT | CASSSRDDNQPQHF
TRBJ2-3 | TRBV5-1 | 15 | many | - | TGCGCCAGCAGCTTGGTATCGGTTAGAGGCGATACGCAGTATTTT | CASSLVSVRGDTQYF
TRBJ2-2 | TRBV6-5 | 16 | many | TRBD2 | TGTGCCAGCAGTTACTCTTGGGGGGGAGAGACCGGGGAGCTGTTTTTT | CASSYSWGGETGELFF
TRBJ2-2 | TRBV7-3 | 14 | many | TRBD1 | TGTGCCAGCAGTCTACGACAGGGATACGGGGAGCTGTTTTTT | CASSLRQGYGELFF
TRBJ2-5 | TRBV20-1 | 15 | - | - | TGCAGTGCTAGAGATTTGCAGGGGTCATGGGAGACCCATTACTTC | CSARDLQGSWETHYF
TRBJ2-7 | TRBV20-1 | 14 | few | TRBD2 | TGCAGTGCCAGAACTAGCGGGGGCTCCTACGAGCAGTACTTC | CSARTSGGSYEQYF
TRBJ1-1 | TRBV4-1 | 16 | many | TRBD1 | TGCGCCAGCAGCCTTCATTGGGGACAGGCGAACACTGAAGCTTTCTTT | CASSLHWGQANTEAFF
TRBJ1-1 | TRBV11-1 | 15 | - | - | TGTGCCAGCGCCTTAAGGACAGCCATGAACACTGAAGCTTTCTTT | CASALRTAMNTEAFF
TRBJ1-1 | TRBV25-1 | 14 | many | - | TGTGCCAGCAGTTCAGGGATGTGGGAGACTGAAGCTTTCTTT | CASSSGMWETEAFF
TRBJ1-5 | TRBV12-3/TRBV12-4 | 12 | many | - | TGTGCCAGCAGTTTCAGTTATCAGCCCCAGCATTTT | CASSFSYQPQHF
TRBJ2-7 | TRBV27 | 14 | many | TRBD2 | TGTGCCAGCAGAAAGAGCGGGAGGGTGGGCGAGCAGTACTTC | CASRKSGRVGEQYF
TRBJ2-3 | TRBV5-5 | 12 | - | - | TGTGCCAGCAGCTTTGTCGTGGATACGCAGTATTTT | CASSFVVDTQYF
TRBJ1-4 | TRBV28 | 16 | - | TRBD1 | TGTGCCACCATTTCCGGGACAGAGATCCGTAATGAAAAACTGTTTTTT | CATISGTEIRNEKLFF
TRBJ1-1 | TRBV6-1 | 15 | - | - | TGTGCCAGCAGGGTGGGGAGGGCCCCGGACACTGAAGCTTTCTTT | CASRVGRAPDTEAFF
TRBJ1-2 | TRBV29-1 | 12 | - | - | TGCAGCGTTGAAGGGGACCCCTATGGCTACACCTTC | CSVEGDPYGYTF
TRBJ2-7 | TRBV6-5 | 14 | - | TRBD1 | TGTGCCAGCGGGGTCGGACAGGGTCTAAACGAGCAGTACTTC | CASGVGQGLNEQYF
TRBJ2-7 | TRBV4-1 | 16 | few | TRBD1 | TGCGCCAGCAGCCCCACCAGGGGGCCGTATTCCTACGAGCAGTACTTC | CASSPTRGPYSYEQYF